The 30 T cell receptor beta chains presented below share a single source sample, sequenced in a study of CD8+CD57+ T cells in acquired aplastic anemia. Genomic DNA templated the TCR beta VDJ and CDR3 profiling. MiXCR, applied by TCRdb to the reads, yields one record per CDR3 protein. Of roughly 420,000 distinct CDR3 sequences listed, 55% to 75% were seen once; the top ten hold under 4.5%. Sequenced sample: sorted CD4+, CD8+, or CD8+CD57+ T cells (not recorded which) from PBMCs. These receptors originate from a human donor in good health, serving as a control.

This clonotype was observed at least ten times. The chain carries TRBV24-1 and TRBJ1-5; D possibly corresponds to TRBD1 (5 bases). From germline, CDR1 is KGHDR and CDR2 SFDVKD. This CDR3 region has 14 residues. Trimming took 6 bases from V and 5 from J, leaving 13 bases between them. CDR3 coding DNA: TGTGCCACCAGTCGGCAGGGAACGGATCAGCCCCAGCATTTT. Residues: CATSRQGTDQPQHF.

In nucleotides, the CDR3 is TGCAGTGCTAGGGACAGGGTCAGATCCGAGCAGTACTTC. Protein product: CSARDRVRSEQYF. The chain carries TRBV20-1 and TRBJ2-7; 8 nucleotides line up with TRBD1. The CDR3 contains 13 residues. V gave up 3 bases and J gave up 6 bases; unmatched junction bases: 7. From germline, CDR1 is DFQATT and CDR2 SNEGSKA (reference sequence).

The sample holds one count of this clonotype. The chain joins TRBV19 to TRBJ2-7, with 7 bases lining up with TRBD2. The CDR3 has 14 residues. Germline V gene lookup returns CDR1 LNHDA and CDR2 SQIVND (reference sequence). Trimming at V came to 10 bases and at J to 9 bases, leaving 18 bases not matched to a gene. In DNA form, the CDR3 reads TGTGCCACTAGCTTAAATAGCGGGCCGTCCGGGCAGTACTTC. Translated: CATSLNSGPSGQYF.

The chain combines TRBV7-9 with TRBJ1-6; D possibly corresponds to TRBD1 (5 bases). V gave up 3 bases and J gave up 17 bases, with 23 bases separating them. The CDR3 runs 15 residues. Per germline, CDR1 SEHNR and CDR2 FQNEAQ (reference sequence). In DNA form, the CDR3 reads TGTGCCAGCAGCTTGCCGCCGGGGGGTGGCTCCACCTTCCACTTT. Translation gives CASSLPPGGGSTFHF.

Details on this clonotype: An end of the junction differs from the germline gene, which may be a read error. The V gene is TRBV2, the J gene TRBJ1-6; no definite D call. The CDR3 sequence is 14 residues long. The V gene's germline CDR1 is SNHLY and CDR2 FYNNEI. The CDR3 sequence is CASISGRPYQARDF. For the CDR3, the DNA is TGTGCCAGCATTTCCGGCCGGCCATACCAAGCCCGAGACTTT.

This clonotype was found many times. The chain recombines TRBV15 with TRBJ2-3; no clear D. V was trimmed by 4 bases and J by 2 bases, leaving 13 bases between them. Germline V gene lookup returns CDR1 LNHNV and CDR2 YYDKDF (reference sequence). The CDR3 length is 15 residues. The CDR3 loop is CATSIRPQDTDTQYF. The CDR3 DNA reads as TGTGCCACCAGCATCAGGCCTCAGGACACAGATACGCAGTATTTT.

This clonotype was counted many times. This chain connects TRBV5-1 to TRBJ2-1, with D maybe TRBD1 (5 bases). V was shortened by 0 bases and J by 0 bases, with 7 bases between the two germline ends. This CDR3 spans 15 amino acids. Germline-derived CDR1 and CDR2 are SGHRS and YFSETQ. The CDR3 nucleotides read TGCGCCAGCAGCTTGGTCCAGGGCTCCTACAATGAGCAGTTCTTC. Translated: CASSLVQGSYNEQFF.

This sequence joins TRBV5-1 and TRBJ2-3, with D perhaps TRBD2 (5 bases). Trimming left V 6 bases short and J 5 bases short, with 25 bases between. CDR3 length: 17 amino acids. Germline V gives CDR1 SGHRS, CDR2 YFSETQ. CDR3 loop: CASNDEGYEHARDTQYF. CDR3 DNA sequence: TGCGCCAGCAACGACGAGGGCTACGAGCACGCTAGAGATACGCAGTATTTT.

Notes on this clonotype: Since no conserved phenylalanine or tryptophan closes the CDR3, a read error is the likely cause. The DNA is left out, because the CDR3 cannot be placed on it with certainty; the CDR3 is given as TCRdb lists it. This sequence joins TRBV19 and TRBJ1-2. From germline, CDR1 is LNHDA and CDR2 SQIVND (reference sequence). The CDR3 is 15 amino acids long, termini counted. The CDR3 protein is CASTDRGEGGYTFGS.

The CDR3 nucleotides are TGTGCCAGCGCCACGGCGGGGGGGCCGAATGAGCAGTATTTT. Amino acids: CASATAGGPNEQYF. The chain joins TRBV2 to TRBJ2-3, with 9 bases aligning to TRBD2. CDR3 size: 14 residues. The germline CDR1 and CDR2 sequences are SNHLY and FYNNEI. Unmatched junction bases numbered 14, after V lost 8 bases and J lost 11 bases.

A remark on this clonotype: With a much larger clone just one base away, this may be a read error. The chain joins TRBV6-1 to TRBJ2-1; 7 nucleotides align to TRBD2. The CDR3 totals 17 residues. The junction had 16 bases not matched to a gene; V was cut back by 6 bases and J by 5 bases. Looked up from germline, CDR1 is MNHNS and CDR2 is SASEGT. The CDR3 DNA follows: TGTGCCAGCAGGGGAGGATCGGGGGAGGGGTACGACAATGAGCAGTTCTTC. This sequence encodes CASRGGSGEGYDNEQFF.

This clonotype showed up just once. This chain links TRBV6-5 with TRBJ1-1, with D perhaps TRBD1 (6 bases). V was cut by 7 bases and J by 8 bases, with 17 bases left in between. The CDR3 has 13 residues. In germline, CDR1 is MNHEY, CDR2 SVGAGI. This chain's CDR3 is CASIGVQGGEAFF. Here the CDR3 DNA reads TGTGCCAGCATTGGTGTACAGGGTGGGGAAGCTTTCTTT.

The V call is TRBV20-1, the J call TRBJ2-5; D is unresolved. The CDR3 contains 13 residues. The germline V gene has CDR1 DFQATT and CDR2 SNEGSKA (reference sequence). V lost 3 bases to trimming and J lost 5 bases, with 13 bases between them. Here the CDR3 DNA reads TGCAGTGCTAGGGCCGACCTAGGGGAGACCCAGTACTTC. It is translated as CSARADLGETQYF.

Regarding this clonotype: The junction differs from germline at one of its ends, possibly a read error. The V and J genes are TRBV19 and TRBJ1-5; a possible D gene is TRBD1 (5 bases). The CDR3 covers 14 residues. The V gene's germline CDR1 is LNHDA and CDR2 SQIVND (reference sequence). CDR3 residues: CASSSGGGDQTQHF. CDR3 DNA: TGTGCCAGTAGTTCTGGGGGAGGGGATCAGACCCAGCACTTT.

This clonotype was counted only a few times. V and J are TRBV12-3 or TRBV12-4 and TRBJ1-5, with D perhaps matching TRBD1 (6 bases). V lost 10 bases and J 3 bases, leaving 22 bases between the germline ends. The CDR3 runs 16 residues. The CDR3 region is CATSSQGREYNQPQHF. The CDR3, as DNA: TGTGCCACCAGCAGTCAGGGGAGGGAATACAATCAGCCCCAGCATTTT.

Concerning this clonotype itself: This may be a read error, as it is one base from a much larger clone. As the CDR3 is not closed by the conserved phenylalanine or tryptophan, this likely results from a read error. CDR3 DNA sequence: TGTGCCAGCAGCTACCCAGGGGGCCCCTCAGATACGCAGTATTTA. Protein sequence: CASSYPGGPSDTQYL. This chain connects TRBV6-5 to TRBJ2-3; 8 bases map to TRBD1. Trimming cost V 6 bases and J 4 bases; bases outside gene matches: 9. CDR1 and CDR2 (germline): MNHEY, SVGAGI. The CDR3 loop spans 15 amino acids.

This clonotype has a single count. The chain links TRBV9 to TRBJ2-3, with 9 bases aligning to TRBD2. From germline, CDR1 is SGDLS and CDR2 YYNGEE. CDR3 length: 16 amino acids. The J segment lost 9 bases and the V segment lost 3 bases, leaving 14 bases of the junction unmatched. The DNA for the CDR3 is TGTGCCAGCAGCGCTCCAACTAGCGGGTCATCCTACACGCAGTATTTT. Its translation: CASSAPTSGSSYTQYF.

This clonotype was observed a few times. A much larger clone lies one base from this, so it may be a read error. The V and J genes are TRBV11-2 and TRBJ1-2; no clear D. Germline CDR1 is SGHAT and CDR2 is FQNNGV. The CDR3 loop spans 14 amino acids. The V end lost 7 bases, the J end lost 0 bases, and 12 bases lay between the germline ends. For the CDR3, the DNA is TGTGCCAGCACCCCAGCTGGCGCTAACTATGGCTACACCTTC. Protein: CASTPAGANYGYTF. The full variable domain, with the rest looked up from reference TRBV11-2 and TRBJ1-2, is EAGVAQSPRYKIIEKRQSVAFWCNPISGHATLYWYQQILGQGPKLLIQFQNNGVVDDSQLPKDRFSAERLKGVDSTLKIQPAKLEDSAVYLCASTPAGANYGYTFGSGTRLTVV.

This chain links TRBV9 with TRBJ1-3; D uncertain. This CDR3 has 16 residues. CDR1 is SGDLS and CDR2 is YYNGEE in the germline V gene. With 4 bases removed from V and 10 bases from J, the gap between germline ends came to 24 bases. CDR3 amino acids: CASSLGIAVKATTIYF. The CDR3 DNA reads TGTGCCAGCAGCTTAGGTATCGCTGTAAAGGCCACAACCATATATTTT. The entire variable domain, with the rest obtained from reference TRBV9 and TRBJ1-3, is as follows: DSGVTQTPKHLITATGQRVTLRCSPRSGDLSVYWYQQSLDQGLQFLIQYYNGEERAKGNILERFSAQQFPDLHSELNLSSLELGDSALYFCASSLGIAVKATTIYFGEGSWLTVV.

This clonotype has a count of ten or more. This chain joins TRBV19 and TRBJ1-2; D perhaps matches TRBD1 (6 bases). The germline V and J ends were trimmed by 6 bases and 1 base, with 18 bases remaining between them. This CDR3 has 16 residues. In germline, CDR1 is LNHDA, CDR2 SQIVND (reference sequence). The CDR3, as DNA: TGTGCCAGTAGCCTACTAGGGGACACCATTAACTATGGCTACACCTTC. Translating it yields CASSLLGDTINYGYTF.

Details on this clonotype: Here the CDR3 omits its conserved ending phenylalanine or tryptophan, so a read error is the likely source. The DNA is left out, because the CDR3 cannot be placed on it with certainty; the CDR3 is given as TCRdb lists it. The chain recombines TRBV7-2 with TRBJ2-7; the table's D call TRBD1 went unverified against the DNA. The CDR3 numbers 13 amino acids, ends counted. Germline CDR1 is SGHTA and CDR2 is FQGNSA. This CDR3 reads CASTPLPGGGGHS.

Comments on this clonotype: The CDR3 does not close with the conserved phenylalanine or tryptophan, likely indicating a read error. It is unclear where the CDR3 begins or ends on the DNA, so no DNA is shown, and the CDR3 is as TCRdb lists it. The chain has TRBV6-1 and TRBJ2-7. Germline V gene data show CDR1 as MNHNS and CDR2 as SASEGT. Counting both end residues, the CDR3 totals 13 amino acids. CDR3 amino acids: CASKMPSSYERYL.

Comments on this clonotype: No conserved phenylalanine or tryptophan is present at the end of the CDR3, so a read error is the likely explanation. The limits of the CDR3 on the DNA are not certain, so only TCRdb's listed CDR3 is given. CDR3: CASSYSMGGNT. J is TRBJ1-3 and V is TRBV6-6; TRBD1, as called in the table, went unchecked against the DNA. Germline V lookup: CDR1 MNHNY, CDR2 SVGAGI (reference sequence). The CDR3 extends over 11 residues, inclusive of both ends.

In the case of this clonotype: Compared with germline, one end of the junction differs, possibly owing to a read error. V and J are TRBV5-1 and TRBJ1-6, with D unresolved. In germline, CDR1 is SGHRS, CDR2 YFSETQ. This CDR3 is 13 amino acids long. DNA of the CDR3: TGTGCCAGCAGTGTGACGAGAACCAATCACCTCCACTTT. Its translation: CASSVTRTNHLHF.

This clonotype was recorded only once. The conserved final phenylalanine or tryptophan is absent from the CDR3, which likely points to a read error. The DNA is omitted, as the CDR3 cannot be located on it reliably, and the CDR3 follows TCRdb's listing. The genes are TRBV2 and TRBJ2-1; no check of the table's D call, TRBD1, against the DNA was made. In germline, CDR1 is SNHLY, CDR2 FYNNEI. The CDR3 contains 15 residues when both ends are counted. The chain's CDR3 is CASSVEAADSGAKFL.

About this clonotype: Mismatch with germline at one junction end may stem from a read error. J is TRBJ2-6 and V is TRBV7-8; D unresolved. Germline CDR1 is SGHVS and CDR2 is FQNEAQ. This CDR3 contains 14 residues. DNA of the CDR3: TGTGCCAGCAGCTTAGAGACTCTAGTCCTAAACCAGCAGTTC. This encodes CASSLETLVLNQQF.

This clonotype was counted at least ten times. The chain employs TRBV10-3 and TRBJ1-2; the D is unclear. CDR1 is ENHRY and CDR2 is SYGVKD in the germline V gene. The V end lost 1 base, the J end lost 5 bases, and 8 bases lay between the germline ends. This CDR3 has 13 residues. This CDR3 is CAISEYGEYGYTF. The CDR3 DNA sequence: TGTGCCATCAGTGAGTACGGGGAATATGGCTACACCTTC.

This clonotype turned up a few times. This sequence joins TRBV15 and TRBJ2-5; no firm D call. The CDR3 covers 14 residues. CDR1 and CDR2 (germline): LNHNV, YYDKDF (reference sequence). Trimming removed 5 bases from V and 1 base from J, with 11 bases in between. In nucleotides, the CDR3 is TGTGCCACCAGCGGAAGGGATTCCCAAGAGACCCAGTACTTC. Translated: CATSGRDSQETQYF.

The J gene is TRBJ1-1, the V gene TRBV25-1; D unresolved. The CDR3 consists of 16 residues. The ends were cut back, 3 bases at V and 1 base at J, with 15 bases in the middle. Germline CDR1 reads MGHDK; CDR2 reads SYGVNS. The CDR3 reads CASSEVGGWKNTEAFF. In nucleotides, the CDR3 is TGTGCCAGCAGTGAGGTCGGCGGGTGGAAGAACACTGAAGCTTTCTTT.

This clonotype turned up a few times. The V and J genes are TRBV9 and TRBJ2-2; no definite D call. Germline V gives CDR1 SGDLS, CDR2 YYNGEE. This CDR3 comprises 13 residues. V was shortened by 4 bases and J by 2 bases, with 6 bases between the two germline ends. CDR3 residues: CASSLPNTGELFF. Written as DNA, the CDR3 is TGTGCCAGCAGCCTACCCAACACCGGGGAGCTGTTTTTT.